Presented here are 23 T cell receptor beta chains from one specimen sequenced in a study of T cells in Graves' hyperthyroidism and ophthalmopathy. Amplified TCR beta CDR3 regions derived from RNA transcripts. Researchers ran a first-round RT-PCR on the TCR CDR3 using the HTBI primer set. One entry per CDR3 protein, called by TCRdb with MiXCR from the multiplex PCR reads. Among 330,000 or so distinct CDR3 sequences listed, roughly 18% were seen once. The sample comprised blood. Receptor source: a woman aged 40 to 50 with Graves' ophthalmopathy.

Ten or more counts support this clonotype. V gene TRBV20-1 combines with J gene TRBJ1-5; no clear D gene. CDR1 and CDR2 from the germline V gene are DFQATT and SNEGSKA (reference sequence). V dropped 3 bases and J dropped 3 bases, with 6 bases sitting between them. The CDR3 loop spans 12 amino acids. This CDR3 is CSASRVNQPQHF. CDR3 in DNA: TGCAGTGCTAGTAGGGTCAATCAGCCCCAGCATTTT.

This clonotype occurred many times. The J gene is TRBJ1-5, the V gene TRBV28; D not resolved. The germline V gene encodes CDR1 MDHEN and CDR2 SYDVKM. The CDR3 loop spans 16 amino acids. V was trimmed by 5 bases and J by 4 bases, leaving 18 bases between them. The CDR3 here is CASSTSRPTQNQPQHF. CDR3 in DNA: TGTGCCAGCAGTACCTCTCGACCAACACAAAATCAGCCCCAGCATTTT.

This clonotype was observed at least ten times. V usage is TRBV7-2 and J usage is TRBJ2-7; 12 nucleotides agree with TRBD1. The trim removed 1 base at V and 0 bases at J, leaving 4 bases unmatched. In germline, CDR1 is SGHTA, CDR2 FQGNSA. The CDR3 covers 17 residues. The CDR3 DNA is TGTGCCAGCAGCTTAGTGGGACAGGGGGCCGCCTCCTACGAGCAGTACTTC. This codes for CASSLVGQGAASYEQYF.

This clonotype occurred many times. V usage is TRBV7-2 and J usage is TRBJ2-4; tentative D call: TRBD2 (6 bases). Per the germline V gene, CDR1 is SGHTA and CDR2 is FQGNSA. This CDR3 comprises 12 residues. Trimming removed 3 bases from V and 8 bases from J, with 8 bases in between. CDR3 sequence (DNA): TGTGCCAGCAGCTTTGGAGGGGACATTCAGTACTTC. It encodes CASSFGGDIQYF.

This clonotype has a count of ten or more. The V and J genes are TRBV10-3 and TRBJ2-7; 8 positions match TRBD2. This CDR3 has 16 residues. CDR1 is ENHRY, CDR2 SYGVKD, per germline. V shed 3 bases, J shed 1 base, and the junction held 8 bases outside the gene matches. The CDR3 coding sequence is TGTGCCATCAGTGATAGAACCGGGACTAGTTCCTACGAGCAGTACTTC. Encoded protein: CAISDRTGTSSYEQYF.

This clonotype was seen ten or more times. The chain employs TRBV28 and TRBJ2-6; D possibly corresponds to TRBD1 (6 bases). The germline gives CDR1 MDHEN, CDR2 SYDVKM. The V end was cut by 5 bases, the J end by 0 bases, with 11 bases between. The CDR3 runs to 16 residues. The CDR3 DNA reads as TGTGCCAGCAGTCGGACAGATCTCTCTGGGGCCAACGTCCTGACTTTC. Translation gives CASSRTDLSGANVLTF.

This clonotype appeared many times. The chain couples TRBV12-3 or TRBV12-4 to TRBJ1-5; maybe TRBD1 (6 bases). There are 16 residues in the CDR3. Trimming shortened V by 5 bases and J by 0 bases, and 14 bases separated the two germline ends. The CDR3 reads CASSLRQVDSNQPQHF. CDR3 coding DNA: TGTGCCAGCAGTCTAAGACAGGTCGATAGCAATCAGCCCCAGCATTTT.

This clonotype was detected many times. This chain connects TRBV19 to TRBJ1-1; the match to TRBD1 covers 7 bases. The V gene end was trimmed by 8 bases and the J gene end by 2 bases; junction bases not matched to a gene: 8. Per germline, CDR1 LNHDA and CDR2 SQIVND (reference sequence). The CDR3 is 14 amino acids. In DNA form, the CDR3 reads TGTGCCAGTCACGACAGGGATCGAAACACTGAAGCTTTCTTT. Translating it yields CASHDRDRNTEAFF.

This clonotype has at least ten counts. This rearrangement joins TRBV11-2 to TRBJ1-3, with unresolved D. The CDR3 contains 11 residues. Trimming took off 5 bases at V and 4 bases at J, with 3 bases between the two ends. Per the germline V gene, CDR1 is SGHAT and CDR2 is FQNNGV. The CDR3, as DNA: TGTGCCAGCAGCGGGGGAAACACCATATATTTT. It codes for CASSGGNTIYF.

In its sample, this clonotype was seen many times. Here the CDR3 reads CASSDRGQGLGYTF. The CDR3 DNA follows: TGTGCCAGCAGTGATAGGGGACAGGGTCTTGGCTACACCTTC. The V and J genes are TRBV6-1 and TRBJ1-2, with 9 bases that match TRBD1. The CDR3 covers 14 residues. The V gene's germline CDR1 is MNHNS and CDR2 SASEGT. Germline trimming cut 3 bases from V and 7 bases from J; bases unmatched to any gene: 6.

This clonotype has ten or more counts. The gene calls are TRBV2 and TRBJ2-6; D perhaps matches TRBD2 (6 bases). The germline CDR1 and CDR2 sequences are SNHLY and FYNNEI. V was trimmed by 7 bases and J by 2 bases, leaving 18 bases between them. The CDR3 loop spans 17 amino acids. The CDR3 nucleotides read TGTGCCAGCACCTGGCTTGGGGGGTTAACTGGGGCCAACGTCCTGACTTTC. Encoded protein: CASTWLGGLTGANVLTF.

This sequence joins TRBV28 and TRBJ2-7; 7 nucleotides match TRBD1. Germline V gene sequence: CDR1 MDHEN, CDR2 SYDVKM. This CDR3 is 16 amino acids long. The V and J ends lost 1 base and 7 bases, in that order; junction bases with no gene match: 13. The CDR3 DNA sequence: TGTGCCAGCAGTTTATTCGGGACCCCTCTCAGGGGGGAGCAGTACTTC. Amino acid sequence: CASSLFGTPLRGEQYF. The whole variable domain, remainder taken from reference TRBV28 and TRBJ2-7, is DVKVTQSSRYLVKRTGEKVFLECVQDMDHENMFWYRQDPGLGLRLIYFSYDVKMKEKGDIPEGYSVSREKKERFSLILESASTNQTSMYLCASSLFGTPLRGEQYFGPGTRLTVT.

This clonotype was detected ten times or more. The rearrangement joins TRBV12-3 or TRBV12-4 to TRBJ1-3, with D uncertain. Trimming stripped 7 bases from V and 3 bases from J, with 13 bases between. The CDR3 length is 14 residues. The CDR3 nucleotides are TGTGCCAGCACCCCTAAAGGTGGTGGAAACACCATATATTTT. Protein sequence: CASTPKGGGNTIYF.

The chain is built from TRBV3-1 and TRBJ2-7, with TRBD1 identical over 7 bases. J gave up 4 bases and V 4 bases, and 13 bases lay outside the gene matches. From germline, CDR1 is LGHDT and CDR2 YNNKEL (reference sequence). The CDR3 is 16 residues long. In DNA, the CDR3 is TGTGCCAGCAGCCGGTTACGTACAGGGGCGTGGTACGAGCAGTACTTC. Translating it yields CASSRLRTGAWYEQYF.

In its sample, this clonotype was seen many times. The V and J genes are TRBV6-5 and TRBJ2-2; D is ambiguous. Per germline, CDR1 MNHEY and CDR2 SVGAGI. The CDR3 is made up of 13 amino acids. V shed 5 bases and J shed 1 base, with 5 bases lying between them. The CDR3 DNA sequence: TGTGCCAGCAGTCGAGTGAACACCGGGGAGCTGTTTTTT. This encodes CASSRVNTGELFF.

The sample holds many counts of this clonotype. The rearrangement uses TRBV7-9 and TRBJ2-7; 7 bases fit TRBD1. From germline, CDR1 is SEHNR and CDR2 FQNEAQ (reference sequence). Trimming took 3 bases from V and 3 from J; bases not matched to a gene: 8. This CDR3 comprises 15 residues. The DNA of the CDR3 is TGTGCCAGCAGCTTGTCGGCAGGGGGAATCTACGAGCAGTACTTC. Protein: CASSLSAGGIYEQYF.

This clonotype was detected many times. This chain links TRBV7-6 with TRBJ2-7, with D uncertain. The CDR3 length is 14 residues. Germline V gives CDR1 SGHVS, CDR2 FNYEAQ. V lost 5 bases and J 4 bases, leaving 15 bases between the germline ends. CDR3 sequence (DNA): TGTGCCAGCAGCCGAGACCCAGCCGGGTACGAGCAGTACTTC. This codes for CASSRDPAGYEQYF.

This clonotype occurred many times. This sequence joins TRBV20-1 and TRBJ1-6; TRBD1 aligns across 8 bases. CDR1 is DFQATT and CDR2 is SNEGSKA in the germline V gene (reference sequence). V shed 6 bases, J shed 1 base, and the junction held 8 bases outside the gene matches. This CDR3 is built from 16 residues. This CDR3 is CSAKTGAGSYNSPLHF. CDR3 bases: TGCAGTGCAAAGACAGGGGCTGGTTCCTATAATTCACCCCTCCACTTT.

This clonotype occurred a few times. This may be a read error, as it is one base from a much larger clone. The CDR3 does not close with the conserved phenylalanine or tryptophan, likely indicating a read error. This sequence joins TRBV11-3 and TRBJ2-7, with 10 bases lining up with TRBD2. From germline, CDR1 is SGHNT and CDR2 YENEEA. The length of the CDR3 is 15 residues. V shed 3 bases, J shed 3 bases, and the junction held 5 bases outside the gene matches. The CDR3 spells CASSFSSGSIYEQYL. CDR3 sequence (DNA): TGTGCCAGCAGCTTTTCTAGCGGGAGTATCTACGAGCAGTACCTC.

This clonotype came up many times. The chain employs TRBV29-1 and TRBJ2-7; TRBD1 matches 8 bases. The CDR3 contains 12 residues. In germline, CDR1 is SQVTM, CDR2 ANQGSEA. The junction had 2 bases not matched to a gene; V was cut back by 4 bases and J by 3 bases. DNA for the CDR3: TGCAGCGTTGGACAGGGGCGCTACGAGCAGTACTTC. As protein: CSVGQGRYEQYF.

In its sample, this clonotype was seen many times. The chain uses TRBV28 and TRBJ2-7; D is uncertain. Trimming removed 3 bases from V and 6 bases from J, with 9 bases in between. The CDR3 extends over 12 amino acids. The germline V gene has CDR1 MDHEN and CDR2 SYDVKM. In nucleotides, the CDR3 is TGTGCCAGCAGTTTCAGTGTGGGCGAGCAGTACTTC. This translates into CASSFSVGEQYF.

This clonotype has at least ten counts. The chain employs TRBV12-3 or TRBV12-4 and TRBJ2-5; the match to TRBD1 covers 9 bases. Trimming took 6 bases from V and 4 from J; bases not matched to a gene: 15. This CDR3 region has 17 residues. DNA of the CDR3: TGTGCCAGCAGGTCAACTCAACCGGGACAGGGCGGAGAGACCCAGTACTTC. It codes for CASRSTQPGQGGETQYF.

The chain links TRBV6-2 or TRBV6-3 to TRBJ2-7, with TRBD1 matching over 11 bases. This CDR3 has 18 amino acids. J lost 2 bases, V lost 4 bases, and 13 bases had no gene match. CDR1 and CDR2 from the germline V gene are MNHEY and SVGEGT. In DNA form, the CDR3 reads TGTGCCAGCAGTTTTATCCTGGTGTCGGGACAGGGGGCCTACGAGCAGTACTTC. Its protein is CASSFILVSGQGAYEQYF.